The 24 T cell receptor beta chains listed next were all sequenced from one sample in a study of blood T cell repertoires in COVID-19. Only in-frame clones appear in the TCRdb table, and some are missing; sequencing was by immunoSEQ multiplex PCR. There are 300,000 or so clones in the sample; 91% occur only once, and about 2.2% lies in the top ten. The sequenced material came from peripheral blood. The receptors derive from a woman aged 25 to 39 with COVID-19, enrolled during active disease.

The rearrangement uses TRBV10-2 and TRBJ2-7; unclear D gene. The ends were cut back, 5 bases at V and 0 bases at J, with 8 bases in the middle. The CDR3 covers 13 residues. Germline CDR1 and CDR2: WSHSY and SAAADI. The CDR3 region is CASSPTSSYEQYF. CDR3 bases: TGCGCCAGCAGTCCAACAAGCTCCTACGAGCAGTACTTC.

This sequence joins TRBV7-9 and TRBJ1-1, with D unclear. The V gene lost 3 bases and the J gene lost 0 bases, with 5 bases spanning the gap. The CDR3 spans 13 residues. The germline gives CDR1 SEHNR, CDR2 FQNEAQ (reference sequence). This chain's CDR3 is CASSLVVNTEAFF. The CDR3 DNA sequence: TGTGCCAGCAGCTTGGTAGTGAACACTGAAGCTTTCTTT.

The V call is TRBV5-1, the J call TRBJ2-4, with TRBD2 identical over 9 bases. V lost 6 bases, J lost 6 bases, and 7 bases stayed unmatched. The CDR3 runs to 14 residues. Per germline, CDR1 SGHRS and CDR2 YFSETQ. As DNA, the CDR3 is TGCGCCAGCAATAGCGGGAGAGATGGAAACATTCAGTACTTC. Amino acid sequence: CASNSGRDGNIQYF.

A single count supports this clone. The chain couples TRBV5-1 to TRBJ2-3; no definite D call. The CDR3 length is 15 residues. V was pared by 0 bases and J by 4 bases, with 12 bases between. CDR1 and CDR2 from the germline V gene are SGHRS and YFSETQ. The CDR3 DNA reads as TGCGCCAGCAGCTTGGTTACCCTTGGCCCAGATACGCAGTATTTT. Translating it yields CASSLVTLGPDTQYF.

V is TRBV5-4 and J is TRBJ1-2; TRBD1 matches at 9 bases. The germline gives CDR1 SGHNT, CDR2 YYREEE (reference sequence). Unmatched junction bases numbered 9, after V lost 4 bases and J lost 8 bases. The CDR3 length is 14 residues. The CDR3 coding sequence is TGTGCCAGCAGCCTAACAACAGGGGGCAGGGGCTACACCTTC. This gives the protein CASSLTTGGRGYTF.

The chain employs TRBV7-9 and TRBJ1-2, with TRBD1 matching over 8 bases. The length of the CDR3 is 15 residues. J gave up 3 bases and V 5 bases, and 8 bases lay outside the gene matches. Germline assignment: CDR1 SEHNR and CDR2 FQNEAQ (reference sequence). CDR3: CASSPGTGGHYGYTF. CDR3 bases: TGTGCCAGCAGCCCAGGGACAGGAGGGCACTATGGCTACACCTTC.

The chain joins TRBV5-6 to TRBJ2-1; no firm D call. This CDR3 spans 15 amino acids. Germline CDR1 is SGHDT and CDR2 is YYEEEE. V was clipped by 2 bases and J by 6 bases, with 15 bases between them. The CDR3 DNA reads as TGTGCCAGCAGCTTTCTGGCAGGAAAGGCCAATGAGCAGTTCTTC. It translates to CASSFLAGKANEQFF.

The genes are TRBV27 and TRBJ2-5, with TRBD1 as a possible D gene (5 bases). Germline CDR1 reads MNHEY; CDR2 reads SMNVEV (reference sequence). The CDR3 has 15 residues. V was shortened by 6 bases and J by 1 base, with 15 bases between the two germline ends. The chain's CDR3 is CASRPSDSPQETQYF. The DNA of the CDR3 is TGTGCCAGCAGACCCTCCGACAGTCCCCAAGAGACCCAGTACTTC.

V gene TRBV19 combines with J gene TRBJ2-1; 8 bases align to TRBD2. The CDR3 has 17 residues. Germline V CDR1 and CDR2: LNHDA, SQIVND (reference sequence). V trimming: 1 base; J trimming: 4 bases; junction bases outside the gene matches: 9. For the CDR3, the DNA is TGTGCCAGTAGTATAGGCATCGGGAGGGGGGGGTACAATGAGCAGTTCTTC. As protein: CASSIGIGRGGYNEQFF.

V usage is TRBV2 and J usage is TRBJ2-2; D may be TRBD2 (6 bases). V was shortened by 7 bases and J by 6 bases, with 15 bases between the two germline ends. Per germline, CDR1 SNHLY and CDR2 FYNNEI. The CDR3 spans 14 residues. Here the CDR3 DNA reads TGTGCCAGCACCCCGATCAGGGAGGCCGGGGAGCTGTTTTTT. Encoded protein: CASTPIREAGELFF.

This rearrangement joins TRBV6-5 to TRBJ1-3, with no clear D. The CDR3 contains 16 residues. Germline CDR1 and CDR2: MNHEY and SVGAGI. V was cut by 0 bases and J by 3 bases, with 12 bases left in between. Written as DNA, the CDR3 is TGTGCCAGCAGTTACTCTGTGAGAGGGTATGGAAACACCATATATTTT. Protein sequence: CASSYSVRGYGNTIYF.

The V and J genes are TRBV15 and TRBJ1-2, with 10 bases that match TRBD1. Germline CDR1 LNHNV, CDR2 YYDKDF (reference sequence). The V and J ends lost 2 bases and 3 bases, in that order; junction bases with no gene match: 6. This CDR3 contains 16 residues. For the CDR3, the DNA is TGTGCCACCAGCAGACGCCGACAGGGGGCACACTATGGCTACACCTTC. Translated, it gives CATSRRRQGAHYGYTF.

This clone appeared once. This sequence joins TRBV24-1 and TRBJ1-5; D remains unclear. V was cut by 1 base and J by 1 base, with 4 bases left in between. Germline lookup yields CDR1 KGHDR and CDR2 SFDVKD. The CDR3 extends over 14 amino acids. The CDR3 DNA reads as TGTGCCACCAGTGATTTCTACAGCAATCAGCCCCAGCATTTT. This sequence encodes CATSDFYSNQPQHF.

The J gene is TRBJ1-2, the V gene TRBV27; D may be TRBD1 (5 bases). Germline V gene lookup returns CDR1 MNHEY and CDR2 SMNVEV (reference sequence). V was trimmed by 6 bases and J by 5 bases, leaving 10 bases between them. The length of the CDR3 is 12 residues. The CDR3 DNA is TGTGCCAGCAGCGACAGCAGTTATGGCTACACCTTC. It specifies CASSDSSYGYTF.

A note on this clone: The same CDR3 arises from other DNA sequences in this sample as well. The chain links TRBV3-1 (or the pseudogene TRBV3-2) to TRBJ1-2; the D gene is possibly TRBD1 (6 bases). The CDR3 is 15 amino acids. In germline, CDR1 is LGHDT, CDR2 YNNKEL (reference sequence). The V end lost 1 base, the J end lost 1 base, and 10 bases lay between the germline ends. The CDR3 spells CASSQVGQLNYGYTF. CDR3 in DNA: TGTGCCAGCAGCCAAGTAGGACAGCTTAACTATGGCTACACCTTC.

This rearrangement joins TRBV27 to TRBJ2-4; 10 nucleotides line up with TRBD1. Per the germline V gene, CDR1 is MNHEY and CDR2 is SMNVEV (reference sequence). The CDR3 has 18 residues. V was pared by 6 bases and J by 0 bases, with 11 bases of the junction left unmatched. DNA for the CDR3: TGTGCCAGCAGCCCTAGCCCCGGGACAGGGGCAGCCAAAAACATTCAGTACTTC. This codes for CASSPSPGTGAAKNIQYF.

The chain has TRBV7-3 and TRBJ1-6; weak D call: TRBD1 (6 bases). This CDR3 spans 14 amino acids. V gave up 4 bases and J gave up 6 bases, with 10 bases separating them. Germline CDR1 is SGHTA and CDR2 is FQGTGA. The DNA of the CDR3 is TGTGCCAGCAGCTCTCAGGGGAGTAATTCACCCCTCCACTTT. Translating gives CASSSQGSNSPLHF.

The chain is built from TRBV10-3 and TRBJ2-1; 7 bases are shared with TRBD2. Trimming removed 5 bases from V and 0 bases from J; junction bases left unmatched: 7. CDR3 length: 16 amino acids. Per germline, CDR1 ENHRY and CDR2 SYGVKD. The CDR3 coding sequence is TGTGCCATCAGTTACCTCAGCGGGATCTCCTACAATGAGCAGTTCTTC. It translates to CAISYLSGISYNEQFF.

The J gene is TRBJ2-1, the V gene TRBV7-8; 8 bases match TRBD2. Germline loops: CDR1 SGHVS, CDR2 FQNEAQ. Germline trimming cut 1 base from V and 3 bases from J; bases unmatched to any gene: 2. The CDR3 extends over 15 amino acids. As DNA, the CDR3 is TGTGCCAGCAGCTTAGGAGCGGGAGACTACAATGAGCAGTTCTTC. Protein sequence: CASSLGAGDYNEQFF. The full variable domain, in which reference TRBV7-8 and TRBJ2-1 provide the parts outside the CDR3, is GAGVSQSPRYKVAKRGQDVALRCDPISGHVSLFWYQQALGQGPEFLTYFQNEAQLDKSGLPSDRFFAERPEGSVSTLKIQRTQQEDSAVYLCASSLGAGDYNEQFFGPGTRLTVL.

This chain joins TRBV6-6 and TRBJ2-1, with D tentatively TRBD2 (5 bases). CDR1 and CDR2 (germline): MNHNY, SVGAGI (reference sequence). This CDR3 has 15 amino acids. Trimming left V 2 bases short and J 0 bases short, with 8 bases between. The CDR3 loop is CASSYQGSSYNEQFF. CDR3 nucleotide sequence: TGTGCCAGCAGTTACCAAGGGAGCTCCTACAATGAGCAGTTCTTC.

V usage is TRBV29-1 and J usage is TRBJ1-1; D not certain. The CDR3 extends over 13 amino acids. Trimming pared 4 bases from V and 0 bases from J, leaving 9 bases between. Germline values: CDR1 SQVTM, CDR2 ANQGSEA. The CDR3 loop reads CSVARRMNTEAFF. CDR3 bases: TGCAGCGTTGCTAGGCGGATGAACACTGAAGCTTTCTTT.

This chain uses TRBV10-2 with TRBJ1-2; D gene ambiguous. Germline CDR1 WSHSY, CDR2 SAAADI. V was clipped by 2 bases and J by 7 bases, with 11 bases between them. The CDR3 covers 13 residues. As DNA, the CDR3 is TGCGCCAGCAGTGAGAGGCAGAGGATTGGCTACACCTTC. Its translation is CASSERQRIGYTF.

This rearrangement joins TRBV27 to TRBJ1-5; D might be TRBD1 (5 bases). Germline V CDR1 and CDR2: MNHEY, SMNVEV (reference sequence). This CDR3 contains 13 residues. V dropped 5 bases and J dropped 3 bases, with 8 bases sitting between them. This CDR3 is CASSTGNNQPQHF. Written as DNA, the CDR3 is TGTGCCAGCAGTACAGGAAACAATCAGCCCCAGCATTTT.

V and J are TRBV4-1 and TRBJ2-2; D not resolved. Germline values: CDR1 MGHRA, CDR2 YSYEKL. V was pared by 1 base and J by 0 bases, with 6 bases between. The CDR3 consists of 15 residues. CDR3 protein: CASSQVAPNTGELFF. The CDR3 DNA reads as TGCGCCAGCAGCCAAGTAGCCCCGAACACCGGGGAGCTGTTTTTT.